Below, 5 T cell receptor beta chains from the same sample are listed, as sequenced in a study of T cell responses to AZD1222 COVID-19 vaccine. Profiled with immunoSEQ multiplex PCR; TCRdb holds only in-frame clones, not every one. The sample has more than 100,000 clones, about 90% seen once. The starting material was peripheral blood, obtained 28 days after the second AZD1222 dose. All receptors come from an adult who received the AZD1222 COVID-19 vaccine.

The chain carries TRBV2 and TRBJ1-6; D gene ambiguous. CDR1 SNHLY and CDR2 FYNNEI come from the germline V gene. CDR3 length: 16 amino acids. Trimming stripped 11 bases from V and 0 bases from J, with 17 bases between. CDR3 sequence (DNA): TGTGCCCTCAGGCCCCGCGAGAGCTCCTATAATTCACCCCTCCACTTT. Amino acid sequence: CALRPRESSYNSPLHF.

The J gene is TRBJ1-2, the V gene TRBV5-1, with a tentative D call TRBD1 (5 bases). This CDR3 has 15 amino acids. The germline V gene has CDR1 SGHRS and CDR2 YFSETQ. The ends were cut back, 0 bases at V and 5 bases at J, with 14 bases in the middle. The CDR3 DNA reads TGCGCCAGCAGCTTGGCCGGGGGGGACCCGTATGGCTACACCTTC. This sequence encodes CASSLAGGDPYGYTF. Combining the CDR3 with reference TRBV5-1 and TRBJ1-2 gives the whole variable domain KAGVTQTPRYLIKTRGQQVTLSCSPISGHRSVSWYQQTPGQGLQFLFEYFSETQRNKGNFPGRFSGRQFSNSRSEMNVSTLELGDSALYLCASSLAGGDPYGYTFGSGTRLTVV.

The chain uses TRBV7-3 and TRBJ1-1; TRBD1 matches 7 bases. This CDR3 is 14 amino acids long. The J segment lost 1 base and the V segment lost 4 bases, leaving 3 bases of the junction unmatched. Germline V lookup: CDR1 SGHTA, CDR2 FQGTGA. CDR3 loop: CASSSTGANTEAFF. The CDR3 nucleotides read TGTGCCAGCAGCTCTACAGGGGCGAACACTGAAGCTTTCTTT.

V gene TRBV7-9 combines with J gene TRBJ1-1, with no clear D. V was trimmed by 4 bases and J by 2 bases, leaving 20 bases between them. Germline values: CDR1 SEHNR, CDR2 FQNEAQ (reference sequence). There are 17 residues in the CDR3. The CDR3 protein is CASSSPEGRTGNTEAFF. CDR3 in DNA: TGTGCCAGCAGCTCCCCGGAAGGGCGGACGGGAAACACTGAAGCTTTCTTT.

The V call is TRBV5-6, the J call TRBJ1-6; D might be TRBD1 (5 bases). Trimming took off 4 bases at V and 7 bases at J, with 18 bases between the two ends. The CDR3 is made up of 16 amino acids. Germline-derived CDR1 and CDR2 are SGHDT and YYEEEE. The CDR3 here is CASSGLVGASNSPLHF. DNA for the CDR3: TGTGCCAGCAGCGGCCTAGTCGGGGCCTCAAATTCACCCCTCCACTTT.